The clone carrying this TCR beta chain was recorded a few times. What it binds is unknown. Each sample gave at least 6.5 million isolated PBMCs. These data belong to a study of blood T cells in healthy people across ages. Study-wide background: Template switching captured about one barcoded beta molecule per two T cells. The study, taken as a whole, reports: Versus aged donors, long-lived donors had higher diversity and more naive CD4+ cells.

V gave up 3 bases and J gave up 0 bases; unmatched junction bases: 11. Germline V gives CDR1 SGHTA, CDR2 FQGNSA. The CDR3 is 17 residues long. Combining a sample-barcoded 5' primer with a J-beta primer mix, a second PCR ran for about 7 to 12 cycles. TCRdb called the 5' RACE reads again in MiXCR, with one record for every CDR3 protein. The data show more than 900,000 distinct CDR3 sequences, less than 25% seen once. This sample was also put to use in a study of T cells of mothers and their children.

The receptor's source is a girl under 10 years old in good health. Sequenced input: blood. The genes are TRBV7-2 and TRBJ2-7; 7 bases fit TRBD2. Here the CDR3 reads CASSFSPGASGSYEQYF. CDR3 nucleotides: TGTGCCAGCAGCTTCTCTCCTGGGGCTAGCGGCTCCTACGAGCAGTACTTC. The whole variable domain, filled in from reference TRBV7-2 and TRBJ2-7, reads GAGVSQSPSNKVTEKGKDVELRCDPISGHTALYWYRQSLGQGLEFLIYFQGNSAPDKSGLPSDRFSAERTGGSVSTLTIQRTQQEDSAVYLCASSFSPGASGSYEQYFGPGTRLTVT.